A single T cell receptor beta chain is shown here with its context. As yet, its antigen is unknown. This specimen comes from a study of cytomegalovirus exposure and HLA in healthy donors. The study's findings and limits: Researchers reported from a later analysis that most CMV-associated TCR beta chains appeared HLA-restricted. Many donors shared some public TCRs, even though most TCR sequences were rare.

After removal of 8 bases from V and 4 bases from J, the junction contained 10 bases not matched to a gene. CDR1 and CDR2 (germline): MRHNA, SNTAGT. The CDR3 has 14 amino acids. Both 60 Vbeta primers and 13 Jbeta primers went into the PCR. Data came from immunoSEQ multiplex PCR; TCRdb stores just in-frame clones and leaves some out. This sample has roughly 120,000 clones; about 80% occur once, and the top ten carry roughly 5.9%. Donors were nominally healthy when sampled, though unrecorded immune exposures were likely. The J gene is TRBJ1-2, the V gene TRBV6-4, with 7 bases fitting TRBD1. Source material: PBMCs. The clonotype originates from a woman in her 30s in good health and CMV-seropositive. The CDR3, as DNA: TGTGCCAGCTCGAGGACAGGAGAGGCCTATGGCTACACCTTC. Encoded protein: CASSRTGEAYGYTF.